These T cell receptor beta chains were read from a single sample in a study of identical twins. TCRdb analysed the 5' RACE reads with MiXCR anew, one entry per CDR3 protein. The sample includes 700,000 or so distinct CDR3 sequences, 8.6% of them seen just once. These data also featured in a second study, about yellow fever vaccine responses in identical twins.

Sequenced input: PBMCs. The source is a woman between 18 and 30 years old in good health. CDR3s include the opening cysteine and the closing phenylalanine or tryptophan. A D gene is named only where the DNA matches it firmly. Some rows mark clone size as missing; the rest say once, few, many or name a class of expanded clone.

abundance: many; v_gene: TRBV27; j_gene: TRBJ2-5; d_gene: TRBD1; CDR3nt: TGTGCCAGCAGTACCGGACAGGGGGTGAGGGAGACCCAGTACTTC; CDR3aa: CASSTGQGVRETQYF
abundance: many; v_gene: TRBV7-2; j_gene: TRBJ2-1; d_gene: .; CDR3nt: TGTGCCAGCAGGCCTGGCCAGAAGTACAATGAGCAGTTCTTC; CDR3aa: CASRPGQKYNEQFF
abundance: .; v_gene: TRBV10-3; j_gene: TRBJ2-3; d_gene: .; CDR3nt: TGTGCCATCAGTTCCCAGGGAGCGGTAGATACGCAGTATTTT; CDR3aa: CAISSQGAVDTQYF
abundance: .; v_gene: TRBV19; j_gene: TRBJ2-6; d_gene: .; CDR3nt: TGTGCCAGTAGTAAGAGCTCTGGGGCCAACGTCCTGACTTTC; CDR3aa: CASSKSSGANVLTF
abundance: few; v_gene: TRBV4-2; j_gene: TRBJ2-7; d_gene: TRBD1; CDR3nt: TGTGCCAGCAGCCCAGCCGGGACAGGGTATGAGGCCGACGAGCAGTACTTC; CDR3aa: CASSPAGTGYEADEQYF
abundance: few; v_gene: TRBV18; j_gene: TRBJ2-7; d_gene: .; CDR3nt: TGTGCCAGCTCACCAAGGGCAAGGGTTAACTACGAGCAGTACTTC; CDR3aa: CASSPRARVNYEQYF
abundance: .; v_gene: TRBV6-5; j_gene: TRBJ1-1; d_gene: .; CDR3nt: TGTGCCAGCAGTTACTCTTCCAGCACTGAAGCTTTCTTT; CDR3aa: CASSYSSSTEAFF
abundance: many; v_gene: TRBV7-8; j_gene: TRBJ2-1; d_gene: TRBD1; CDR3nt: TGTGCCAGCAGCTTAGCTGGGACAGGGGGCGCAAAGCAGTTCTTC; CDR3aa: CASSLAGTGGAKQFF
abundance: few; v_gene: TRBV7-9; j_gene: TRBJ2-3; d_gene: TRBD1; CDR3nt: TGTGCCAGCAGTGACAGGGATGGCACAGATACGCAGTATTTT; CDR3aa: CASSDRDGTDTQYF
abundance: few; v_gene: TRBV10-3; j_gene: TRBJ2-5; d_gene: TRBD1; CDR3nt: TGTGCCATCGGGGGACAGGGTGAGACCCAGTACTTC; CDR3aa: CAIGGQGETQYF
abundance: .; v_gene: TRBV5-1; j_gene: TRBJ2-7; d_gene: TRBD1; CDR3nt: TGCGCCAGCAGCACCGGACAGGGGAACTACGAGCAGTACTTC; CDR3aa: CASSTGQGNYEQYF
abundance: many; v_gene: TRBV5-1; j_gene: TRBJ1-4; d_gene: TRBD1; CDR3nt: TGCGCCAGCAGCTTCACAGGGGCTCGGACTGAAAAACTGTTTTTT; CDR3aa: CASSFTGARTEKLFF
abundance: .; v_gene: TRBV20-1; j_gene: TRBJ2-7; d_gene: TRBD2; CDR3nt: TGCAGTGCAAGTACTAGCGGATCTTCCTACGAGCAGTACTTC; CDR3aa: CSASTSGSSYEQYF
abundance: .; v_gene: TRBV20-1; j_gene: TRBJ2-7; d_gene: .; CDR3nt: TGCAGTGCTAGAGTTAGCGATTCCTACGAGCAGTACTTC; CDR3aa: CSARVSDSYEQYF
abundance: .; v_gene: TRBV20-1; j_gene: TRBJ2-1; d_gene: TRBD2; CDR3nt: TGCAGTGCGGACCGGCGGTGGCTAGCGGGAATTAATGAGCAGTTCTTC; CDR3aa: CSADRRWLAGINEQFF
abundance: .; v_gene: TRBV6-5; j_gene: TRBJ2-3; d_gene: .; CDR3nt: TGTGCCAGCAGTTACAGGGGGGTCAGCACAGATACGCAGTATTTT; CDR3aa: CASSYRGVSTDTQYF
abundance: many; v_gene: TRBV20-1; j_gene: TRBJ2-7; d_gene: TRBD2; CDR3nt: TGCAGTGCTAGAGATGGGGCTAGCGGCTACGAGCAGTACTTC; CDR3aa: CSARDGASGYEQYF
abundance: few; v_gene: TRBV27; j_gene: TRBJ2-3; d_gene: .; CDR3nt: TGTGCCAGCAGTTTATCGTGGGGAGATACGCAGTATTTT; CDR3aa: CASSLSWGDTQYF
abundance: few; v_gene: TRBV7-9; j_gene: TRBJ2-7; d_gene: TRBD2; CDR3nt: TGTGCCAGCAGCTTCACTAGCGGGACCCCATCGGGGGAGCAGTACTTC; CDR3aa: CASSFTSGTPSGEQYF
abundance: many; v_gene: TRBV20-1; j_gene: TRBJ2-7; d_gene: .; CDR3nt: TGCAGTGCTAGGTGGACGGAACAGAGGGCCTACGAGCAGTACTTC; CDR3aa: CSARWTEQRAYEQYF
abundance: .; v_gene: TRBV6-1; j_gene: TRBJ1-5; d_gene: .; CDR3nt: TGTGCCAGCAGTAAACGCACGAATCAGCCCCAGCATTTT; CDR3aa: CASSKRTNQPQHF
abundance: .; v_gene: TRBV20-1; j_gene: TRBJ2-5; d_gene: TRBD2; CDR3nt: TGCAGTGCCGTAGCGGGAGCCCGCCCGGAGACCCAGTACTTC; CDR3aa: CSAVAGARPETQYF
abundance: .; v_gene: TRBV11-2; j_gene: TRBJ2-2; d_gene: TRBD2; CDR3nt: TGTGCCAGCAGCTTAGTCGGAGCGGGAGTAACCGGGGAGCTGTTTTTT; CDR3aa: CASSLVGAGVTGELFF
abundance: many; v_gene: TRBV20-1; j_gene: TRBJ1-3; d_gene: .; CDR3nt: TGCAGTGCTGGAATAAAGGGTGGAAACACCATATATTTT; CDR3aa: CSAGIKGGNTIYF
abundance: .; v_gene: TRBV5-1; j_gene: TRBJ1-1; d_gene: .; CDR3nt: TGCGCCAGCAGAGTACAACAGGCTGGGGACACTGAAGCTTTCTTT; CDR3aa: CASRVQQAGDTEAFF
abundance: .; v_gene: TRBV25-1; j_gene: TRBJ2-1; d_gene: .; CDR3nt: TGTGCCAGCAGCCAGACGTACCCCGAGCAGTTCTTC; CDR3aa: CASSQTYPEQFF
abundance: few; v_gene: TRBV19; j_gene: TRBJ2-7; d_gene: .; CDR3nt: TGTGCCAGTAGTACAAGCGATTCAGCGGGTTACGAGCAGTACTTC; CDR3aa: CASSTSDSAGYEQYF
abundance: few; v_gene: TRBV15; j_gene: TRBJ2-2; d_gene: .; CDR3nt: TGTGCCACCAAACTAATGGGGCTCACCGGGGAGCTGTTTTTT; CDR3aa: CATKLMGLTGELFF
abundance: few; v_gene: TRBV5-1; j_gene: TRBJ2-2; d_gene: TRBD2; CDR3nt: TGCGCCAGCAGCTTGGGGACTAGCGGACACGCGAACACCGGGGAGCTGTTTTTT; CDR3aa: CASSLGTSGHANTGELFF
abundance: .; v_gene: TRBV6-2/TRBV6-3; j_gene: TRBJ1-5; d_gene: .; CDR3nt: TGTGCCAGCAGTCTTAACCAGGGAACGGGCAATCAGCCCCAGCATTTT; CDR3aa: CASSLNQGTGNQPQHF
abundance: .; v_gene: TRBV11-3; j_gene: TRBJ2-5; d_gene: .; CDR3nt: TGTGCCAGCAGCTTAGGATCAGGGGAGCAAGAGACCCAGTACTTC; CDR3aa: CASSLGSGEQETQYF
abundance: few; v_gene: TRBV6-1; j_gene: TRBJ1-1; d_gene: .; CDR3nt: TGTGCCAGCGGGGGTCGGGTGGGCACTGAAGCTTTCTTT; CDR3aa: CASGGRVGTEAFF
abundance: many; v_gene: TRBV11-1; j_gene: TRBJ2-2; d_gene: TRBD2; CDR3nt: TGTGCCAGCAGCTTAGTTTTCGGACTAGCGGAACACACCGGGGAGCTGTTTTTT; CDR3aa: CASSLVFGLAEHTGELFF
abundance: few; v_gene: TRBV4-2; j_gene: TRBJ2-7; d_gene: TRBD2; CDR3nt: TGTGCCAGCACCCCCGGAGTACTAGCGGAATACGAGCAGTACTTC; CDR3aa: CASTPGVLAEYEQYF
abundance: .; v_gene: TRBV5-1; j_gene: TRBJ2-1; d_gene: TRBD1; CDR3nt: TGCGCCAGCAGCTTGGCGGGGACAGGGGGCCCTGGCAATGAGCAGTTCTTC; CDR3aa: CASSLAGTGGPGNEQFF
abundance: .; v_gene: TRBV10-1; j_gene: TRBJ2-7; d_gene: .; CDR3nt: TGCGCCAGCAGACCCGGGACAAATTCCTACGAGCAGTACTTC; CDR3aa: CASRPGTNSYEQYF
abundance: many; v_gene: TRBV30; j_gene: TRBJ2-2; d_gene: .; CDR3nt: TGTGCCTGGAGTAGTGGGGCGAACACCGGGGAGCTGTTTTTT; CDR3aa: CAWSSGANTGELFF
abundance: .; v_gene: TRBV20-1; j_gene: TRBJ2-7; d_gene: .; CDR3nt: TGCAGCACTCGAACCTCCTACGAGCAGTACTTC; CDR3aa: CSTRTSYEQYF
abundance: many; v_gene: TRBV4-3; j_gene: TRBJ2-1; d_gene: .; CDR3nt: TGCGCCAGCAGCCAAGATTCTTTTACAGGCTACAATGAGCAGTTCTTC; CDR3aa: CASSQDSFTGYNEQFF
abundance: few; v_gene: TRBV25-1; j_gene: TRBJ2-4; d_gene: .; CDR3nt: TGTGCCAGCAGTGCCGCGACAGGAGCCAAAAACATTCAGTACTTC; CDR3aa: CASSAATGAKNIQYF
abundance: .; v_gene: TRBV5-6; j_gene: TRBJ1-5; d_gene: TRBD1; CDR3nt: TGTGCCAGCAGCCCCGGGACAGTCGGAAATCAGCCCCAGCATTTT; CDR3aa: CASSPGTVGNQPQHF
abundance: many; v_gene: TRBV12-3/TRBV12-4; j_gene: TRBJ1-2; d_gene: TRBD1; CDR3nt: TGTGCCAGCAGCCCGGGACAGGGAAGTGGCTACACCTTC; CDR3aa: CASSPGQGSGYTF
abundance: .; v_gene: TRBV19; j_gene: TRBJ2-6; d_gene: TRBD1; CDR3nt: TGTGCCGGTGGACAGGAAATCTCTGGGGCCAACGTCCTGACTTTC; CDR3aa: CAGGQEISGANVLTF
abundance: few; v_gene: TRBV29-1; j_gene: TRBJ2-5; d_gene: TRBD2; CDR3nt: TGCAGCGTTGAAGGGGCGGGGGGATTTGAGACCCAGTACTTC; CDR3aa: CSVEGAGGFETQYF
abundance: .; v_gene: TRBV2; j_gene: TRBJ2-5; d_gene: .; CDR3nt: TGTGCCAGCAGTAGGGTATCGGAGACCCAGTACTTC; CDR3aa: CASSRVSETQYF
abundance: few; v_gene: TRBV7-9; j_gene: TRBJ2-6; d_gene: .; CDR3nt: TGTGCCAGCAGCGCCACAAGTTTTGGGGCCAACGTCCTGACTTTC; CDR3aa: CASSATSFGANVLTF
abundance: few; v_gene: TRBV5-4; j_gene: TRBJ2-5; d_gene: TRBD2; CDR3nt: TGTGCCAGCAGTCCCGGGGGGGCTAGTGGGGCAGGGACCCAGTACTTC; CDR3aa: CASSPGGASGAGTQYF
abundance: many; v_gene: TRBV12-3/TRBV12-4; j_gene: TRBJ2-7; d_gene: TRBD1; CDR3nt: TGTGCCAGCACCCCAAGGACAGGGCATTTGTACTTC; CDR3aa: CASTPRTGHLYF
abundance: few; v_gene: TRBV13; j_gene: TRBJ2-4; d_gene: TRBD1; CDR3nt: TGTGCCAGCAGCCAGGGGGCGGGAACACCCAACGGCAAAAACATTCAGTACTTC; CDR3aa: CASSQGAGTPNGKNIQYF